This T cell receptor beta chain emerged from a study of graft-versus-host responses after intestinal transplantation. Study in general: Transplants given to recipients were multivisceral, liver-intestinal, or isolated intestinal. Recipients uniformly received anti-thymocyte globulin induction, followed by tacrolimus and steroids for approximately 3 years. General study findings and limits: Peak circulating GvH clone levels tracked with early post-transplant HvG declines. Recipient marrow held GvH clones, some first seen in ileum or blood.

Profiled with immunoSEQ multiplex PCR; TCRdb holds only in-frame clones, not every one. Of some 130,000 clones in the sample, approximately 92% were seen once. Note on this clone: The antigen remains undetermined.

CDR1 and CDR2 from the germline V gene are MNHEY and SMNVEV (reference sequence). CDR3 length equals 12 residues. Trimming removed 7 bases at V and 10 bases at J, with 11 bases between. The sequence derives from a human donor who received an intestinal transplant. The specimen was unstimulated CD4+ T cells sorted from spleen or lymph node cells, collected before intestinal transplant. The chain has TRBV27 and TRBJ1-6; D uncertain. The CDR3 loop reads CASKDGVSPLHF. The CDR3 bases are TGTGCCAGCAAGGACGGGGTCTCACCCCTCCACTTT.